This T cell receptor beta chain originates from a study of CD8 T cells in ankylosing spondylitis. Notes on the study in general: There was a TCR beta motif, made of several highly homologous variants, that appeared characteristic of ankylosing spondylitis blood. Disease-linked clones, CD8+, were relatively rare in peripheral blood. Clones tied to disease were said to be significantly enriched in matched ankylosing spondylitis synovial fluid.

TCR beta libraries were made by quantitative 5'-RACE with molecular barcodes. TCRdb ran MiXCR on the 5' RACE reads and lists one entry per CDR3 protein. The sample holds more than 400,000 distinct CDR3 sequences, roughly 5.2% seen once. This clonotype was counted at least ten times. Its antigen remains unidentified. Sample: blood, either unsorted or a sorted T cell fraction (not recorded which). The source is a male donor with ankylosing spondylitis.

In DNA form, the CDR3 reads TGTGCCAGCAGCCAAGATCTGCTGGCGGCCTTTTATAATGAGCAGTTCTTC. Translated: CASSQDLLAAFYNEQFF. V is TRBV4-2 and J is TRBJ2-1; D is undetermined. Between the trimmed V and J ends, which lost 0 bases and 7 bases, there was a span of 19 bases. The CDR3 is 17 amino acids. Germline-derived CDR1 and CDR2 are LGHNA and YNFKEQ.